By share of the sample, the clone carrying this T cell receptor beta chain is medium-sized (0.01 to 0.1%). Per the authors' pipeline: Amplification from reference gene primers served as the basis for estimated nucleated cell counts. Sequencing used immunoSEQ multiplex PCR; TCRdb keeps in-frame clones, though not all of them. That table is the source of V, J and clone size, and D and trimming were worked out from the DNA. The data hold about 300,000 clones, with more than 75% observed a single time. The data derive from a study of blood T cell repertoires in COVID-19. Looking at the study overall: From T cells, B-cell-depleted T cells, or PBMCs came the material, which was cDNA or gDNA.

This CDR3 is built from 12 residues. V gave up 6 bases and J gave up 7 bases, with 7 bases separating them. Sequencing used peripheral blood. The rearrangement uses TRBV12-3 or TRBV12-4 and TRBJ1-6; unclear D gene. This sequence originates from a man aged 65 to 79 with acute or convalescent COVID-19. The CDR3 DNA sequence: TGTGCCAGCAGCCGAGAAAATTCACCCCTCCACTTT. This sequence encodes CASSRENSPLHF.